Listed below are T cell receptor beta chains from one sample, sequenced in a study of spatial heterogeneity in lung cancer. MiXCR, run by TCRdb on the 5' RACE reads, gives a single entry per CDR3 protein. Found here are more than 30,000 distinct CDR3 sequences, 4% to 6% of them singletons; the top ten hold roughly 27%. This sample comprised PBMCs, obtained at surgery. These receptors came from a female donor with early-stage non-small cell lung cancer. The CDR3 runs from the conserved cysteine through the conserved F or W. D genes are given only for firm matches. Rows may omit the clone size; those that give it use once, few, many or a size class.

TRBV27	many	TRBD1	TRBJ1-1	CASRDIDRGTEAFF	TGTGCCAGCAGAGACATCGACAGGGGCACTGAAGCTTTCTTT
TRBV7-8	many	-	TRBJ1-6	CASSLGTDNSPLHF	TGTGCCAGCAGCTTAGGGACAGATAATTCACCCCTCCACTTT
TRBV28	many	-	TRBJ1-5	CASRSRDVNQPQHF	TGTGCCAGCAGGAGCCGGGACGTCAATCAGCCCCAGCATTTT
TRBV6-6	few	-	TRBJ1-1	CASSYLDNTEAFF	TGTGCCAGCAGTTACCTGGATAACACTGAAGCTTTCTTT
TRBV5-1	many	-	TRBJ1-2	CASSLSPGQPRENYGYTF	TGCGCCAGCAGCTTGTCACCAGGACAGCCTAGAGAAAACTATGGCTACACCTTC
TRBV4-1	many	-	TRBJ2-3	CASSQEGVGSDTQYF	TGCGCCAGCAGCCAAGAGGGGGTCGGCTCGGATACGCAGTATTTT
TRBV7-3	many	-	TRBJ1-1	CASIEDGLNTEAFF	TGTGCCAGCATCGAAGACGGATTGAACACTGAAGCTTTCTTT
TRBV6-1	few	-	TRBJ2-1	CASSERWSSYNEQFF	TGTGCCAGCAGTGAGCGGTGGAGCTCCTACAATGAGCAGTTCTTC
TRBV29-1	many	TRBD1	TRBJ1-5	CSVAGAGGGQPQHF	TGCAGCGTTGCGGGTGCAGGGGGCGGGCAGCCCCAGCATTTT
TRBV6-5	-	-	TRBJ1-2	CATLSGGRNYGYTF	TGTGCCACCCTCTCTGGAGGGCGGAACTATGGCTACACCTTC
TRBV7-3	many	-	TRBJ2-2	CASSPRTLFGELFF	TGTGCCAGCAGCCCCAGGACCTTATTCGGGGAGCTGTTTTTT
TRBV19	many	-	TRBJ1-1	CASSIPYANLGTEAFF	TGTGCCAGTAGTATACCTTACGCCAACCTGGGAACTGAAGCTTTCTTT
TRBV7-2	-	-	TRBJ1-2	CASSLERTPYYGYTF	TGTGCCAGCAGCTTAGAGCGGACACCATACTATGGCTACACCTTC
TRBV27	many	TRBD2	TRBJ2-7	CASSPSGGATYEQYF	TGTGCCAGCAGTCCTAGCGGGGGGGCCACCTACGAGCAGTACTTC
TRBV29-1	many	-	TRBJ2-5	CSDEETQYF	TGCAGCGACGAAGAGACCCAGTACTTC
TRBV2	many	TRBD1	TRBJ2-3	CASSQTGGTDTQYF	TGTGCCAGCAGCCAGACAGGGGGCACAGATACGCAGTATTTT
TRBV5-1	many	-	TRBJ2-3	CASSLVVGQGDTQYF	TGCGCCAGCAGCTTGGTGGTTGGGCAAGGAGATACGCAGTATTTT
TRBV20-1	many	TRBD1	TRBJ1-1	CSARDRGGGLTEAFF	TGCAGTGCTAGAGATCGAGGGGGCGGCCTCACTGAAGCTTTCTTT
TRBV20-1	many	-	TRBJ2-2	CSASGDGASGELFF	TGCAGTGCTAGCGGGGACGGGGCATCCGGGGAGCTGTTTTTT
TRBV10-3	many	-	TRBJ1-1	CAISDFRSAEAFF	TGTGCCATCAGTGACTTTAGGTCCGCTGAAGCTTTCTTT
TRBV4-1	many	-	TRBJ2-6	CASSQDPWGVSGANVLTF	TGCGCCAGCAGCCAAGATCCCTGGGGAGTCTCTGGGGCCAACGTCCTGACTTTC
TRBV7-3	many	-	TRBJ1-1	CASSLNPGTEAFF	TGTGCCAGCAGCTTAAACCCCGGCACTGAAGCTTTCTTT
TRBV5-4	many	TRBD1	TRBJ1-4	CASSTQGGEEEKLFF	TGTGCCAGCAGCACGCAGGGGGGAGAGGAGGAAAAACTGTTTTTT
TRBV7-3	many	TRBD1	TRBJ2-6	CASSGGTGRSGANVLTF	TGTGCCAGCAGCGGTGGGACAGGTCGATCTGGGGCCAACGTCCTGACTTTC
TRBV12-3/TRBV12-4	many	-	TRBJ2-7	CATGGAALPYEQYF	TGTGCCACTGGGGGGGCAGCCCTCCCCTACGAGCAGTACTTC
TRBV12-3/TRBV12-4	many	TRBD1	TRBJ2-6	CASRGQVYSGANVLTF	TGTGCCAGCAGAGGACAGGTCTACTCTGGGGCCAACGTCCTGACTTTC
TRBV12-3/TRBV12-4	many	-	TRBJ1-1	CASSVSQWNTEAFF	TGTGCCAGCAGTGTCTCGCAGTGGAACACTGAAGCTTTCTTT
TRBV2	many	TRBD1	TRBJ1-5	CASKDRARGNQPQHF	TGTGCCAGTAAGGACAGGGCGAGAGGCAATCAGCCCCAGCATTTT
TRBV5-6	few	TRBD1	TRBJ2-7	CASSGRDRYEQYF	TGTGCCAGCAGCGGCCGGGACAGATACGAGCAGTACTTC
TRBV27	many	TRBD1	TRBJ1-5	CASSPRTGSSNQPQHF	TGTGCCAGCAGTCCTCGGACAGGGAGTAGCAATCAGCCCCAGCATTTT
TRBV6-2/TRBV6-3	-	-	TRBJ1-6	CASTSHSPLHF	TGTGCCAGCACCTCCCATTCACCCCTCCACTTT
TRBV6-1	many	-	TRBJ2-3	CASGRKAGTDTQYF	TGTGCCAGCGGACGGAAGGCAGGGACAGATACGCAGTATTTT
TRBV5-1	large	TRBD2	TRBJ2-5	CASSLNRSGVTQETQYF	TGCGCCAGCAGCTTGAATCGGAGCGGGGTGACACAAGAGACCCAGTACTTC
TRBV12-3/TRBV12-4	many	-	TRBJ2-7	CATSRNRDSYEQYF	TGTGCCACCTCCCGGAACAGGGACTCCTACGAGCAGTACTTC
TRBV18	few	-	TRBJ2-3	CASSPPNRASTDTQYF	TGTGCCAGCTCACCCCCGAACAGGGCTAGCACAGATACGCAGTATTTT
TRBV13	many	TRBD2	TRBJ2-7	CASSRAGGQYEQYF	TGTGCCAGCAGCCGTGCGGGGGGACAATACGAGCAGTACTTC
TRBV18	many	-	TRBJ1-2	CASSIDGNYGYTF	TGTGCCAGCTCAATCGATGGCAACTATGGCTACACCTTC
TRBV5-1	many	-	TRBJ2-7	CASSSDMLSSYEQYF	TGCGCCAGCAGCAGCGACATGTTAAGCTCCTACGAGCAGTACTTC
TRBV20-1	-	-	TRBJ2-2	CSASNPGRQNTGELFF	TGCAGTGCTAGTAACCCCGGAAGGCAGAACACCGGGGAGCTGTTTTTT
TRBV19	few	-	TRBJ1-4	CASHGTTEKLFF	TGTGCCAGTCATGGGACGACTGAAAAACTGTTTTTT
TRBV9	many	-	TRBJ2-7	CASSETGTLPEQYF	TGTGCCAGCAGTGAGACAGGAACCTTGCCCGAGCAGTACTTC
TRBV2	many	-	TRBJ2-1	CANQRDWVNNEQFF	TGTGCCAACCAACGGGACTGGGTAAACAATGAGCAGTTCTTC
TRBV7-8	many	TRBD1	TRBJ1-2	CASSLGRGFGYTF	TGTGCCAGCAGCTTAGGCAGGGGGTTTGGCTACACCTTC
TRBV19	-	TRBD1	TRBJ2-3	CASRADRDSDTQYF	TGTGCCAGTAGGGCGGACAGGGACAGCGATACGCAGTATTTT
TRBV7-8	-	-	TRBJ2-3	CASSLGPTTDTQYF	TGTGCCAGCAGCTTAGGCCCGACTACTGATACGCAGTATTTT
TRBV19	few	TRBD1	TRBJ1-5	CASSLAQGFQPQHF	TGTGCCAGTAGCCTGGCACAGGGGTTTCAGCCCCAGCATTTT
TRBV27	many	-	TRBJ2-2	CASAPEGGHTGELFF	TGTGCCAGCGCCCCGGAGGGGGGCCACACCGGGGAGCTGTTTTTT
TRBV30	few	-	TRBJ2-7	CAWSTDGYEQYF	TGTGCCTGGAGTACGGACGGCTACGAGCAGTACTTC
TRBV5-1	many	-	TRBJ2-3	CASSSRIGDRSGTDTQYF	TGCGCCAGCAGCTCCAGAATAGGCGACAGATCCGGCACAGATACGCAGTATTTT
TRBV27	many	TRBD1	TRBJ1-6	CASSPPQGLSYNSPLHF	TGTGCCAGCAGTCCTCCACAGGGGCTCTCCTATAATTCACCCCTCCACTTT
TRBV28	-	TRBD2	TRBJ2-7	CASSLLGWGGSYEQYF	TGTGCCAGCAGTTTATTAGGTTGGGGGGGCTCCTACGAGCAGTACTTC
TRBV20-1	-	-	TRBJ2-7	CSPLGPNNEHYF	TGCTCCCCCCTCGGGCCGAACAACGAGCATTACTTC
TRBV7-3	many	-	TRBJ2-3	CASSQSGSTDTQYF	TGTGCCAGCAGCCAGAGCGGTAGCACAGATACGCAGTATTTT
TRBV3-1	many	-	TRBJ2-1	CASSQGAGVGEQFF	TGTGCCAGCAGCCAAGGAGCGGGCGTAGGTGAGCAGTTCTTC
TRBV9	few	-	TRBJ1-4	CASSEGRILNEKLFF	TGTGCCAGCAGCGAGGGGCGGATCCTTAATGAAAAACTGTTTTTT
TRBV28	many	-	TRBJ2-3	CASSVPRGTDTQYF	TGTGCCAGCAGTGTTCCCAGGGGCACAGATACGCAGTATTTT
TRBV6-6	many	TRBD1	TRBJ2-2	CASSRQGNTGELFF	TGTGCCAGCAGTCGACAGGGGAACACCGGGGAGCTGTTTTTT
TRBV6-5	many	TRBD1	TRBJ2-7	CASSIRDRVGEQYF	TGTGCCAGCAGTATCCGGGACAGGGTGGGCGAGCAGTACTTC